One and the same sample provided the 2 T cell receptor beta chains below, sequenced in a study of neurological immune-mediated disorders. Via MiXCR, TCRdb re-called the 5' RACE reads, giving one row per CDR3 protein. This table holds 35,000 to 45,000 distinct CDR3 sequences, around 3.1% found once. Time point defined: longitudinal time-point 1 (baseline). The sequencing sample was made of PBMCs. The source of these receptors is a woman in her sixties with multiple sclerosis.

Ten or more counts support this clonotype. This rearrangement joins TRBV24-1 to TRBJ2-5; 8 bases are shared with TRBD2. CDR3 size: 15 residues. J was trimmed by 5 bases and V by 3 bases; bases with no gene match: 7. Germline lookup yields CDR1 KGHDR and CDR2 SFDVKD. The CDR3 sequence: CATSDARGGLETQYF. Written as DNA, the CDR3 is TGTGCCACCAGTGATGCCCGGGGGGGCCTGGAGACCCAGTACTTC.

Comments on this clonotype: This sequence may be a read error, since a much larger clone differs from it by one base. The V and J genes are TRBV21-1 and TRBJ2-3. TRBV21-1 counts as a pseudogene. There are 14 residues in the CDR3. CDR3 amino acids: CAGNSSTHTDTQYF. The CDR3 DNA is TGTGCCGGTAATAGCTCGACACACACAGATACGCAGTATTTT.